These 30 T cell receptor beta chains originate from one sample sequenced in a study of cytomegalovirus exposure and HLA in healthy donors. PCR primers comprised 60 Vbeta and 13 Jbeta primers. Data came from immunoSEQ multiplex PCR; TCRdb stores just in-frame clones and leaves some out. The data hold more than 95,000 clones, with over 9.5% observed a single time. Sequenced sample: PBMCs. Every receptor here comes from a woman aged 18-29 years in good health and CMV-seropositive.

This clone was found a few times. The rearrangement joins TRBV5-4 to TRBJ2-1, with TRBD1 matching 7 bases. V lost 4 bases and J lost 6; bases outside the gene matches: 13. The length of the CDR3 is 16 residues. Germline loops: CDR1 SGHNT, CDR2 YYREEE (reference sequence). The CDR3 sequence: CASSQPDRVQRNEQFF. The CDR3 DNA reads TGTGCCAGCAGCCAACCCGACAGGGTACAGCGCAATGAGCAGTTCTTC.

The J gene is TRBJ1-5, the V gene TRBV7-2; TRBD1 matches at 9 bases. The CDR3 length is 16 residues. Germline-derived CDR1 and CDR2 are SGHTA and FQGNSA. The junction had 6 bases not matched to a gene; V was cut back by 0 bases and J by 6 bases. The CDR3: CASSLAGTGFGQPQHF. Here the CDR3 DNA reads TGTGCCAGCAGCTTAGCCGGGACAGGGTTTGGTCAGCCCCAGCATTTT.

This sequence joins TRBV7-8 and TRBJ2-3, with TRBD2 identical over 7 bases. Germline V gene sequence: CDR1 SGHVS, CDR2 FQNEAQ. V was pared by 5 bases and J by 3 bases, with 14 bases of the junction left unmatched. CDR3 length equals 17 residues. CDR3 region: CASSLSGRAGNTDTQYF. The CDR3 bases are TGTGCCAGCAGCCTCAGTGGGCGAGCGGGAAATACAGATACGCAGTATTTT. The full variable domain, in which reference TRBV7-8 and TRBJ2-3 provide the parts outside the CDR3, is GAGVSQSPRYKVAKRGQDVALRCDPISGHVSLFWYQQALGQGPEFLTYFQNEAQLDKSGLPSDRFFAERPEGSVSTLKIQRTQQEDSAVYLCASSLSGRAGNTDTQYFGPGTRLTVL.

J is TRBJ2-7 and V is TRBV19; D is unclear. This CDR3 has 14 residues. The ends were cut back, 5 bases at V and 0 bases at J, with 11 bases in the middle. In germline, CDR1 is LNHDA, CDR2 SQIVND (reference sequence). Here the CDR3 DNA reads TGTGCCAGTAGTGTTTCGAGAAACTCCTACGAGCAGTACTTC. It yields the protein CASSVSRNSYEQYF.

This CDR3 reads CASRPTGNTGELFF. For the CDR3, the DNA is TGTGCCAGCAGACCGACAGGGAACACCGGGGAGCTGTTTTTT. The genes are TRBV11-3 and TRBJ2-2, with a tentative D call TRBD1 (6 bases). The CDR3 is made up of 14 amino acids. Germline-derived CDR1 and CDR2 are SGHNT and YENEEA. Between the trimmed V and J ends, which lost 6 bases and 1 base, there was a span of 9 bases.

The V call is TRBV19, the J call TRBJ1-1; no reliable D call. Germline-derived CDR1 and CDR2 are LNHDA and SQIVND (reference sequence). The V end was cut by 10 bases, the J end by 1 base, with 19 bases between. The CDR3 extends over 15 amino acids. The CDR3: CATSYPARKNTEAFF. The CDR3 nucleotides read TGTGCCACCTCATATCCGGCCAGGAAGAACACTGAAGCTTTCTTT.

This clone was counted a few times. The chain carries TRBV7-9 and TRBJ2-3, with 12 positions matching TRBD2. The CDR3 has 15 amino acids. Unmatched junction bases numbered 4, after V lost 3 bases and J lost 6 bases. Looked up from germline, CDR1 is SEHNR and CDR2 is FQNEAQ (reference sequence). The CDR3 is CASSFTSGGTDTQYF. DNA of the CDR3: TGTGCCAGCAGCTTTACTAGCGGGGGGACTGATACGCAGTATTTT.

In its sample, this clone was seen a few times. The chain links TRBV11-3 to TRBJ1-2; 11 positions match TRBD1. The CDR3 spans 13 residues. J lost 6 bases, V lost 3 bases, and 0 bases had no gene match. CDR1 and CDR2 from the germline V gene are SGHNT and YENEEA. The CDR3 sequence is CASSLGQGDGYTF. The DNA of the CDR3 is TGTGCCAGCAGCTTGGGACAGGGGGATGGCTACACCTTC.

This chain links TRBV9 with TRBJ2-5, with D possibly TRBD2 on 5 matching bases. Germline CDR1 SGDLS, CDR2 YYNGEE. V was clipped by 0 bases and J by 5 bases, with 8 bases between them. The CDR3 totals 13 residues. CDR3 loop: CASSVVAGETQYF. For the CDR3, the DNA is TGTGCCAGCAGCGTAGTTGCGGGCGAGACCCAGTACTTC.

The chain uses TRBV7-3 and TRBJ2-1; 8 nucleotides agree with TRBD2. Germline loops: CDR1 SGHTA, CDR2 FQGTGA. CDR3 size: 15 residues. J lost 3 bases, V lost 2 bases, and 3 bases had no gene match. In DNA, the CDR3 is TGTGCCAGCAGCTTACTTAGCGGGAACTACAATGAGCAGTTCTTC. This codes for CASSLLSGNYNEQFF.

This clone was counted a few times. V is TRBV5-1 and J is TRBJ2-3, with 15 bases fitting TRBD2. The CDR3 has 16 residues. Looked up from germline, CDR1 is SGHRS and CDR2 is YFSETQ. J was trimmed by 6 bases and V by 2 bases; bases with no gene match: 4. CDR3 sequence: CASSLGTSGRRDTQYF. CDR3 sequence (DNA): TGCGCCAGCAGCTTAGGGACTAGCGGGAGGAGGGATACGCAGTATTTT.

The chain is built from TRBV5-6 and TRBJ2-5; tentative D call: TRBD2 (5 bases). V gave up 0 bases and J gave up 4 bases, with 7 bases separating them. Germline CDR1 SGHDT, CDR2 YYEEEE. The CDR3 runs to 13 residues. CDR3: CASSLGAGETQYF. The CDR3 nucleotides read TGTGCCAGCAGCTTGGGGGCGGGAGAGACCCAGTACTTC. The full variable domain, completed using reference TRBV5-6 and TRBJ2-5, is DAGVTQSPTHLIKTRGQQVTLRCSPKSGHDTVSWYQQALGQGPQFIFQYYEEEERQRGNFPDRFSGHQFPNYSSELNVNALLLGDSALYLCASSLGAGETQYFGPGTRLLVL.

The CDR3 DNA reads TGTGCCTGGAGTGTACTGTGGGGAAGCGGTGAAGCTTTCTTT. As protein: CAWSVLWGSGEAFF. The chain employs TRBV30 and TRBJ1-1; no reliable D call. The germline V gene encodes CDR1 GTSNPN and CDR2 SVGIG (reference sequence). V was trimmed by 0 bases and J by 7 bases, leaving 15 bases between them. The CDR3 spans 14 residues.

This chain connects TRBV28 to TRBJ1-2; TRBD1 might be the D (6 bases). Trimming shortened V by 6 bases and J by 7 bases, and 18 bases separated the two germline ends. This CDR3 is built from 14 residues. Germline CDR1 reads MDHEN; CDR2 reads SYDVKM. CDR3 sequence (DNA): TGTGCCAGCAGCCGGAACAGGGTAACCGGTGGCTACACCTTC. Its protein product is CASSRNRVTGGYTF.

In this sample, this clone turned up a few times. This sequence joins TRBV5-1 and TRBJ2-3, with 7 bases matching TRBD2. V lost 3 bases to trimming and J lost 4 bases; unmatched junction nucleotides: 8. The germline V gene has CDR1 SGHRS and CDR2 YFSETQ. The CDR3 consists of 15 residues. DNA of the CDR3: TGCGCCAGCAGCTCTCCCCTTGGGGGGGCAGATACGCAGTATTTT. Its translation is CASSSPLGGADTQYF.

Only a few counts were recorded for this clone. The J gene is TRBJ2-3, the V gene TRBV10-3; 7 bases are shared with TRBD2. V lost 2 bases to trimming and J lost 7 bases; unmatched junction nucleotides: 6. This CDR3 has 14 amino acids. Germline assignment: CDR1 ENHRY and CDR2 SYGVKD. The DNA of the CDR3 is TGTGCCATCAGTGAGGGGGAGGGGTGGAATACGCAGTATTTT. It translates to CAISEGEGWNTQYF.

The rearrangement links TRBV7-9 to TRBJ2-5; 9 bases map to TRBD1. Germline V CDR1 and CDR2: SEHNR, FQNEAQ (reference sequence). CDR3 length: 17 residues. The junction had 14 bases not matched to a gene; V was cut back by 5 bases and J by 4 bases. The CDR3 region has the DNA TGTGCCAGCAGCGACCGGGACAGGGACCTATGGAGAGAGACCCAGTACTTC. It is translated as CASSDRDRDLWRETQYF. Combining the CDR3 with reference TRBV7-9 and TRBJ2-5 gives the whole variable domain DTGVSQNPRHKITKRGQNVTFRCDPISEHNRLYWYRQTLGQGPEFLTYFQNEAQLEKSRLLSDRFSAERPKGSFSTLEIQRTEQGDSAMYLCASSDRDRDLWRETQYFGPGTRLLVL.

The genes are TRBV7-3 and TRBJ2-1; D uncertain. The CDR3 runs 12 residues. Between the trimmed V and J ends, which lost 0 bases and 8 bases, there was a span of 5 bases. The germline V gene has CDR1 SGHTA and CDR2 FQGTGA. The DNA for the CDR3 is TGTGCCAGCAGCTTAACTGAGGATGAGCAGTTCTTC. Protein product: CASSLTEDEQFF. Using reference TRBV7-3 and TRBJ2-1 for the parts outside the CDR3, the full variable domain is GAGVSQTPSNKVTEKGKYVELRCDPISGHTALYWYRQSLGQGPEFLIYFQGTGAADDSGLPNDRFFAVRPEGSVSTLKIQRTERGDSAVYLCASSLTEDEQFFGPGTRLTVL.

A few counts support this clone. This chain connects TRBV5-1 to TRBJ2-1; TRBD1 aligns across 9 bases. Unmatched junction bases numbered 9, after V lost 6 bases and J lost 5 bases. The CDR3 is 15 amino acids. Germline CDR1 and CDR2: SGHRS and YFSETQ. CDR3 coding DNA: TGCGCCAGCATCCCGGGGACAGGGAAAAACAATGAGCAGTTCTTC. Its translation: CASIPGTGKNNEQFF.

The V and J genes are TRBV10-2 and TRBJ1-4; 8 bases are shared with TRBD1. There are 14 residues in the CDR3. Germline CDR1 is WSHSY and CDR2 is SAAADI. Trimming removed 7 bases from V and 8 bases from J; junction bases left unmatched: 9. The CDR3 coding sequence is TGCGCCAGCACCTCTCAGGGGGCAGGGGAAAAACTGTTTTTT. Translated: CASTSQGAGEKLFF.

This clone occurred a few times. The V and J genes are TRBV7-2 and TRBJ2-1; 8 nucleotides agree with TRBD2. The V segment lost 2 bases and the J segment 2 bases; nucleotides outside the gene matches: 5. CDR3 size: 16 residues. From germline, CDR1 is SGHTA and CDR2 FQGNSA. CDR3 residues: CASSLMGTRPYNEQFF. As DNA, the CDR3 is TGTGCCAGCAGCTTAATGGGGACTAGACCCTACAATGAGCAGTTCTTC. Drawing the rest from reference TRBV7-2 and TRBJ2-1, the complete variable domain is GAGVSQSPSNKVTEKGKDVELRCDPISGHTALYWYRQSLGQGLEFLIYFQGNSAPDKSGLPSDRFSAERTGGSVSTLTIQRTQQEDSAVYLCASSLMGTRPYNEQFFGPGTRLTVL.

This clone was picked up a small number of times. CDR3 bases: TGTGCCAGCAGTGAACGAGAGAGCCAAGAGACCCAGTACTTC. Amino acids: CASSERESQETQYF. This sequence joins TRBV25-1 and TRBJ2-5; no clear D. The ends were cut back, 2 bases at V and 1 base at J, with 8 bases in the middle. This CDR3 spans 14 amino acids. Germline CDR1 and CDR2: MGHDK and SYGVNS.

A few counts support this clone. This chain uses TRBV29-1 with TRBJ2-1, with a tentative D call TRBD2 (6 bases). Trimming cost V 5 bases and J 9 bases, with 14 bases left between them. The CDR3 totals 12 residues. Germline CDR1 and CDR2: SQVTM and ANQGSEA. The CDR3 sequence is CSVNSGTPEQFF. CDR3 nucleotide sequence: TGCAGCGTTAATAGCGGAACCCCTGAGCAGTTCTTC.

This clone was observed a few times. The DNA of the CDR3 is TGTGCCAGCTCCCCCGCGGTTAGCACAGATACGCAGTATTTT. The encoded protein is CASSPAVSTDTQYF. The rearrangement joins TRBV18 to TRBJ2-3; no firm D call. The length of the CDR3 is 14 residues. Germline lookup yields CDR1 KGHSH and CDR2 LQKENI. Trimming removed 6 bases at V and 0 bases at J, with 10 bases between.

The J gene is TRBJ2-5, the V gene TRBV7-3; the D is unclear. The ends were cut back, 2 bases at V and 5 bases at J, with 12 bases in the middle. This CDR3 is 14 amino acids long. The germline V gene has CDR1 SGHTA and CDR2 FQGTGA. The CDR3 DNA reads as TGTGCCAGCAGCTTAGGGCCCCTATCGGAGACCCAGTACTTC. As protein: CASSLGPLSETQYF.

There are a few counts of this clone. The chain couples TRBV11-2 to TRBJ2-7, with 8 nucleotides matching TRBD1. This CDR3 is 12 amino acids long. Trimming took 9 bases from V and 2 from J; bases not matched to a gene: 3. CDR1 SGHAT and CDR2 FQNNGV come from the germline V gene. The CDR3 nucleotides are TGTGCCAGTGGGACAGGCACCTACGAGCAGTACTTC. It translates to CASGTGTYEQYF.

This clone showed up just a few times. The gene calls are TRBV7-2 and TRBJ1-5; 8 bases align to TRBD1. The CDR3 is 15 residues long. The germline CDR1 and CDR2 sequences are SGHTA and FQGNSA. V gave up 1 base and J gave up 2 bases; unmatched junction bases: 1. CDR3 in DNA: TGTGCCAGCAGCTTAGACAGGGGGGGCAATCAGCCCCAGCATTTT. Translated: CASSLDRGGNQPQHF.

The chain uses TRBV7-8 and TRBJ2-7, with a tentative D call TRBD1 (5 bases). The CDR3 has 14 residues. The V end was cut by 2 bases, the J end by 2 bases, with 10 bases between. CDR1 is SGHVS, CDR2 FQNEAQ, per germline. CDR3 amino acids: CASSLLRGTYEQYF. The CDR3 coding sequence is TGTGCCAGCAGCTTATTAAGGGGAACCTACGAGCAGTACTTC.

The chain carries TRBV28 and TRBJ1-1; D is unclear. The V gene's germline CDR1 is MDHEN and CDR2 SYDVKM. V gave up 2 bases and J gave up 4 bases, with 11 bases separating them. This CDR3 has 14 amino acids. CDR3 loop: CASSLSPPGTEAFF. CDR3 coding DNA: TGTGCCAGCAGTTTAAGCCCTCCGGGCACTGAAGCTTTCTTT.

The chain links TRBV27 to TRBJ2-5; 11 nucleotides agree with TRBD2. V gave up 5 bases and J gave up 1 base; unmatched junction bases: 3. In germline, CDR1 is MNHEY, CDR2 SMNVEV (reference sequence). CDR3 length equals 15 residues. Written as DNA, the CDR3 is TGTGCCAGCAGTAGGGGGACTAGCGGCCAAGAGACCCAGTACTTC. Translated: CASSRGTSGQETQYF.